This entry lists 23 T cell receptor beta chains sequenced from one sample in a study of blood T cell repertoires in COVID-19. Some clones are missing from TCRdb's copy, which holds only in-frame ones; the method was immunoSEQ multiplex PCR. The table lists some 250,000 clones, 70% to 90% of them singletons. The specimen was PBMCs or T cells enriched from blood (not recorded which). These receptors were collected from a woman in her forties or fifties who had recovered from COVID-19.

This sequence joins TRBV18 and TRBJ2-1; 10 nucleotides align to TRBD2. The CDR3 extends over 14 amino acids. The ends lost 1 base at V and 8 bases at J; junction bases unmatched: 2. Germline-derived CDR1 and CDR2 are KGHSH and LQKENI. The chain's CDR3 is CASSPQREGHEQFF. For the CDR3, the DNA is TGTGCCAGCTCACCACAGCGGGAGGGCCATGAGCAGTTCTTC.

V is TRBV5-1 and J is TRBJ1-2, with TRBD1 matching 7 bases. CDR1 is SGHRS, CDR2 YFSETQ, per germline. The CDR3 contains 17 residues. V was pared by 1 base and J by 3 bases, with 12 bases of the junction left unmatched. The CDR3 region has the DNA TGCGCCAGCAGCTTGAATCATTGGTCAGGGGGTGACTATGGCTACACCTTC. It is translated as CASSLNHWSGGDYGYTF. The full variable domain, completed using reference TRBV5-1 and TRBJ1-2, is KAGVTQTPRYLIKTRGQQVTLSCSPISGHRSVSWYQQTPGQGLQFLFEYFSETQRNKGNFPGRFSGRQFSNSRSEMNVSTLELGDSALYLCASSLNHWSGGDYGYTFGSGTRLTVV.

The rearrangement links TRBV4-1 to TRBJ1-1; D perhaps matches TRBD1 (6 bases). V was cut by 4 bases and J by 5 bases, with 17 bases left in between. CDR1 and CDR2 from the germline V gene are MGHRA and YSYEKL. The CDR3 has 15 amino acids. This chain's CDR3 is CASSLPGVIGTEAFF. CDR3 DNA sequence: TGCGCCAGCAGCCTACCAGGGGTAATCGGGACTGAAGCTTTCTTT.

The chain uses TRBV7-3 and TRBJ1-6, with TRBD1 matching 7 bases. CDR1 and CDR2 (germline): SGHTA, FQGTGA. This CDR3 region has 14 residues. V was pared by 3 bases and J by 10 bases, with 6 bases of the junction left unmatched. The CDR3 loop is CASSLRQGESPLHF. The DNA of the CDR3 is TGTGCCAGCAGCTTGAGACAGGGAGAATCACCCCTCCACTTT. Looking up the rest from reference TRBV7-3 and TRBJ1-6 gives the full variable domain: GAGVSQTPSNKVTEKGKYVELRCDPISGHTALYWYRQSLGQGPEFLIYFQGTGAADDSGLPNDRFFAVRPEGSVSTLKIQRTERGDSAVYLCASSLRQGESPLHFGNGTRLTVT.

The rearrangement links TRBV6-6 to TRBJ1-5; 7 bases map to TRBD1. Losses at the gene ends were 6 bases for V and 5 bases for J; bases not matched to a gene: 13. The CDR3 spans 16 residues. Germline CDR1 MNHNY, CDR2 SVGAGI (reference sequence). The CDR3 DNA reads as TGTGCCAGCAGCAAGGGGGCGTTAATGGCGTATCAGCCCCAGCATTTT. Its translation is CASSKGALMAYQPQHF.

As DNA, the CDR3 is TGTGCCAGTAGTATAGGAGGGACTAGAGCGGGGAATGAGCAGTTCTTC. Amino acids: CASSIGGTRAGNEQFF. The V and J genes are TRBV19 and TRBJ2-1, with 8 bases that match TRBD2. The germline V gene has CDR1 LNHDA and CDR2 SQIVND (reference sequence). The V segment lost 1 base and the J segment 7 bases; nucleotides outside the gene matches: 9. The CDR3 extends over 16 amino acids.

The V call is TRBV9, the J call TRBJ1-4; D call uncertain. V shed 3 bases and J shed 8 bases, with 14 bases lying between them. The CDR3 spans 14 residues. In germline, CDR1 is SGDLS, CDR2 YYNGEE. In nucleotides, the CDR3 is TGTGCCAGCAGCGCCGGAGGAGCACGGGAAAAACTGTTTTTT. It translates to CASSAGGAREKLFF.

The CDR3 DNA follows: TGTGCCTGGAGTAGGGGTAATAATTCACCCCTCCACTTT. Amino acids: CAWSRGNNSPLHF. This chain connects TRBV30 to TRBJ1-6; D might be TRBD1 (5 bases). V was cut by 2 bases and J by 5 bases, with 7 bases left in between. The V gene's germline CDR1 is GTSNPN and CDR2 SVGIG (reference sequence). This CDR3 has 13 amino acids.

The V call is TRBV29-1, the J call TRBJ1-4; perhaps TRBD1 as D (5 bases). The CDR3 totals 13 residues. Germline assignment: CDR1 SQVTM and CDR2 ANQGSEA. Trimming removed 4 bases from V and 10 bases from J, with 16 bases in between. CDR3 protein: CSVGPGPRGKLFF. The CDR3, as DNA: TGCAGCGTTGGACCGGGACCGCGGGGAAAACTGTTTTTT.

The chain employs TRBV11-3 and TRBJ2-3, with 7 nucleotides matching TRBD1. Germline V lookup: CDR1 SGHNT, CDR2 YENEEA. CDR3 length: 18 amino acids. V gave up 6 bases and J gave up 3 bases; unmatched junction bases: 18. CDR3 loop: CASRPPPPTGAPTDTQYF. As DNA, the CDR3 is TGTGCCAGCAGACCACCCCCCCCTACAGGGGCGCCTACAGATACGCAGTATTTT.

The chain has TRBV18 and TRBJ2-3; 12 positions agree with TRBD2. The CDR3 covers 15 residues. J was trimmed by 6 bases and V by 2 bases; bases with no gene match: 3. Per germline, CDR1 KGHSH and CDR2 LQKENI. CDR3 coding DNA: TGTGCCAGCTCACCAGGACTAGCGGGAAAGGATACGCAGTATTTT. Protein sequence: CASSPGLAGKDTQYF.

The chain carries TRBV6-5 and TRBJ1-3; no clear D. The ends were cut back, 2 bases at V and 0 bases at J, with 8 bases in the middle. From germline, CDR1 is MNHEY and CDR2 SVGAGI. The CDR3 is 15 amino acids. The CDR3 spells CASSYRRFSGNTIYF. The DNA for the CDR3 is TGTGCCAGCAGTTACCGGCGGTTCTCTGGAAACACCATATATTTT.

This clone showed up just a few times. The rearrangement uses TRBV10-3 and TRBJ2-2; no firm D call. Trimming shortened V by 7 bases and J by 4 bases, and 16 bases separated the two germline ends. This CDR3 spans 15 amino acids. Looked up from germline, CDR1 is ENHRY and CDR2 is SYGVKD. Here the CDR3 reads CAIKRGSIGTGELFF. The CDR3 nucleotides are TGTGCCATCAAAAGAGGCTCGATCGGCACCGGGGAGCTGTTTTTT.

The chain has TRBV5-1 and TRBJ2-5; maybe TRBD1 (6 bases). The CDR3 covers 13 residues. Germline CDR1 and CDR2: SGHRS and YFSETQ. Between the trimmed V and J ends, which lost 2 bases and 4 bases, there was a span of 9 bases. This CDR3 is CASSLRTAETQYF. The CDR3 DNA follows: TGCGCCAGCAGCTTAAGGACAGCAGAGACCCAGTACTTC.

The chain uses TRBV5-1 and TRBJ2-1; D might be TRBD2 (5 bases). The CDR3 runs 15 residues. Germline V CDR1 and CDR2: SGHRS, YFSETQ. Trimming shortened V by 4 bases and J by 0 bases, and 11 bases separated the two germline ends. The CDR3 loop reads CASSLSGTSYNEQFF. The CDR3, as DNA: TGCGCCAGCAGCCTAAGCGGCACCTCCTACAATGAGCAGTTCTTC.

The genes are TRBV27 and TRBJ2-2; D gene uncertain. Per germline, CDR1 MNHEY and CDR2 SMNVEV (reference sequence). The V end was cut by 6 bases, the J end by 8 bases, with 10 bases between. The CDR3 totals 12 residues. CDR3 bases: TGTGCCAGCAGAAAAACAATGGGGGAGCTGTTTTTT. Protein: CASRKTMGELFF.

CDR3 DNA sequence: TGTGCCAGTAGTATAGCGAAGGGGGTGAGCACTGAAGCTTTCTTT. It specifies CASSIAKGVSTEAFF. This chain joins TRBV19 and TRBJ1-1, with D perhaps TRBD1 (6 bases). V lost 1 base and J 4 bases, leaving 13 bases between the germline ends. Germline V gives CDR1 LNHDA, CDR2 SQIVND (reference sequence). The CDR3 is made up of 15 amino acids.

The genes are TRBV29-1 and TRBJ1-6; D ambiguous. Germline CDR1 and CDR2: SQVTM and ANQGSEA. The CDR3 covers 14 residues. V gave up 4 bases and J gave up 0 bases, with 7 bases separating them. CDR3 sequence (DNA): TGCAGCGTTGCGGGGAGCTCCTATAATTCACCCCTCCACTTT. Its protein product is CSVAGSSYNSPLHF.

Comment on this clone: Within the sample, other DNA sequences also encode this same CDR3. CDR3 loop: CASSGQGATNEKLFF. CDR3 sequence (DNA): TGTGCCAGCAGTGGCCAGGGGGCAACTAATGAAAAACTGTTTTTT. The chain links TRBV2 to TRBJ1-4, with 7 bases fitting TRBD1. The CDR3 contains 15 residues. Trimming removed 4 bases from V and 0 bases from J; junction bases left unmatched: 2. From germline, CDR1 is SNHLY and CDR2 FYNNEI. The full variable domain, completed using reference TRBV2 and TRBJ1-4, is EPEVTQTPSHQVTQMGQEVILRCVPISNHLYFYWYRQILGQKVEFLVSFYNNEISEKSEIFDDQFSVERPDGSNFTLKIRSTKLEDSAMYFCASSGQGATNEKLFFGSGTQLSVL.

The table lists this clone with a few counts. V usage is TRBV12-5 and J usage is TRBJ1-1; a weak D match, TRBD1 (5 bases). Germline V lookup: CDR1 LGHNT, CDR2 FRNRAP. V was cut by 5 bases and J by 4 bases, with 5 bases left in between. The CDR3 loop spans 11 amino acids. The CDR3 coding sequence is TGTGCTAGTGGTCAGGGCACTGAAGCTTTCTTT. Translated: CASGQGTEAFF. Drawing the rest from reference TRBV12-5 and TRBJ1-1, the complete variable domain is DARVTQTPRHKVTEMGQEVTMRCQPILGHNTVFWYRQTMMQGLELLAYFRNRAPLDDSGMPKDRFSAEMPDATLATLKIQPSEPRDSAVYFCASGQGTEAFFGQGTRLTVV.

This rearrangement joins TRBV14 to TRBJ2-5; D not resolved. V lost 2 bases and J lost 0, with 7 bases in between. The CDR3 is 14 amino acids. Germline CDR1 is SGHDN and CDR2 is FVKESK. The CDR3 sequence is CASSQPVYQETQYF. The CDR3 coding sequence is TGTGCCAGCAGCCAACCTGTATACCAAGAGACCCAGTACTTC.

V usage is TRBV27 and J usage is TRBJ1-6, with 9 nucleotides matching TRBD1. Germline loops: CDR1 MNHEY, CDR2 SMNVEV (reference sequence). After removal of 0 bases from V and 7 bases from J, the junction contained 4 bases not matched to a gene. There are 16 residues in the CDR3. CDR3 amino acids: CASSLSGTGRNSPLHF. The CDR3 DNA reads as TGTGCCAGCAGTTTATCGGGGACAGGGCGGAATTCACCCCTCCACTTT.

The V and J genes are TRBV18 and TRBJ2-7; TRBD1 aligns across 10 bases. With 3 bases clipped from V and 4 bases from J, the junction kept 12 bases outside the gene matches. The CDR3 runs 17 residues. Germline V gene sequence: CDR1 KGHSH, CDR2 LQKENI. CDR3 bases: TGTGCCAGCTCACCTGGTTGGTTAGGGACAGGGGATTACGAGCAGTACTTC. Translation: CASSPGWLGTGDYEQYF.